One TCR beta chain is described in this entry. Its antigen remains unidentified. This may be a read error, as it is one base from a much larger clone. These data come from a study of T cell repertoires in cytomegalovirus infection (dated by TCRdb to the late 2010s). With respect to the entire study: The HLA type of each donor mattered for the analysis, because public TCR beta signatures pointed to carriage of CMV infection along with the matching HLA type.

Based on the germline V gene, the CDR1 and CDR2 sequences are SGHDT and YYEEEE. Taken from cysteine to phenylalanine, the CDR3 has 12 residues. Only the CDR3 DNA stays, 36 bases, in frame from base 1. Cut back by 5 bases and 5 bases, the V and J ends lie 10 bases apart. Study-wide findings and limitations: In the ex vivo response, HLA-C-restricted CMV-specific TCR beta clonotypes were dominant, and in two of eight donors the single most frequent clonotype came from this HLA-C-restricted group. In both this cohort and an independent roughly 350-donor cohort, the cumulative frequency of public TCR beta family members distinguished carriers of CMV infection plus the relevant HLA type.

The reads were generated on an Illumina HiSeq 1500. TCRdb cleaned the public reads at Q25 with fastp, built clones with MiXCR and kept in-frame beta chains. Rows are unified per CDR3 protein, each entry keeping the most common DNA and genes. Counted in this sample were about 310,000 distinct CDR3 sequences; around a sixth of them appeared once. The biggest ten clones account for 12% of the sample. The chain joins TRBV5-6 to TRBJ1-1; possibly the D gene is TRBD1, per 5 matching bases. The source of this sequence is a human donor in good health (CMV status not recorded). Some clones in this sample may be carry-over from other donors' samples. What was sequenced was PBMCs. Here is the DNA: TGTGCCAGCAGTCGGGGGATGACTGAAGCTTTCTTT. This translates into CASSRGMTEAFF.